These 19 T cell receptor beta chains were all obtained from the same sample, sequenced in a study of regulatory T cells in long-lasting Graves disease. Time point defined: newly diagnosed GD, antithyroid drugs for less than 3 months. From PBMCs, RNA was extracted and then used to make the TCR library. Sequencing libraries for TCR beta were prepared with iRepertoire HTBI primers and Arm-PCR of CDR3 regions. TCRdb ran MiXCR on the multiplex PCR reads and lists one entry per CDR3 protein. The sample contains 500,000 or so distinct CDR3 sequences, about a sixth of which appear only once. This sample was shared with a second study, whose subject was T cells in Graves' hyperthyroidism and ophthalmopathy.

This sample comprised peripheral blood mononuclear cells (PBMCs), obtained at new diagnosis, from a patient treated with antithyroid drugs. The receptor source for this set is a man in his forties with Graves disease.

This clonotype was picked up many times. V gene TRBV28 combines with J gene TRBJ2-2; no reliable D call. The germline gives CDR1 MDHEN, CDR2 SYDVKM. The CDR3 is 14 amino acids. Trimming took off 4 bases at V and 0 bases at J, with 6 bases between the two ends. The CDR3 protein is CASSYPTNTGELFF. The DNA for the CDR3 is TGTGCCAGCAGTTACCCCACGAACACCGGGGAGCTGTTTTTT.

This clonotype came up many times. J is TRBJ1-2 and V is TRBV3-1; no clear D. Germline loops: CDR1 LGHDT, CDR2 YNNKEL (reference sequence). Deletions cut 2 bases from V and 4 bases from J, with 5 bases between. The CDR3 consists of 12 residues. CDR3 nucleotide sequence: TGTGCCAGCAGCCAACCATCCTATGGCTACACCTTC. This sequence encodes CASSQPSYGYTF.

This clonotype was seen repeatedly, ten times or more. This chain connects TRBV29-1 to TRBJ2-7, with 8 positions matching TRBD2. CDR3 length: 13 residues. The J segment lost 3 bases and the V segment lost 4 bases, leaving 5 bases of the junction unmatched. Germline CDR1 is SQVTM and CDR2 is ANQGSEA. Here the CDR3 DNA reads TGCAGCGTTGTCGGACTAGCTAACTACGAGCAGTACTTC. Amino acids: CSVVGLANYEQYF.

This clonotype was recorded many times. The chain has TRBV5-1 and TRBJ2-7, with TRBD1 matching over 10 bases. This CDR3 region has 15 residues. Germline V gene lookup returns CDR1 SGHRS and CDR2 YFSETQ. The V gene end was trimmed by 4 bases and the J gene end by 7 bases; junction bases not matched to a gene: 11. The CDR3: CASSLGQGDPKEQYF. The CDR3 DNA is TGCGCCAGCAGCCTTGGACAGGGGGACCCCAAAGAGCAGTACTTC.

This clonotype has only a few counts. The chain's CDR3 is CASSVTGVSPLHF. Written as DNA, the CDR3 is TGTGCCAGCAGCGTAACAGGAGTCTCACCCCTCCACTTT. The chain couples TRBV7-8 to TRBJ1-6, with D possibly TRBD1 on 5 matching bases. Trimming took off 5 bases at V and 10 bases at J, with 12 bases between the two ends. CDR3 length: 13 amino acids. CDR1 and CDR2 from the germline V gene are SGHVS and FQNEAQ. The full variable domain, in which reference TRBV7-8 and TRBJ1-6 provide the parts outside the CDR3, is GAGVSQSPRYKVAKRGQDVALRCDPISGHVSLFWYQQALGQGPEFLTYFQNEAQLDKSGLPSDRFFAERPEGSVSTLKIQRTQQEDSAVYLCASSVTGVSPLHFGNGTRLTVT.

Of note for this clonotype: At one boundary the junction diverges from the germline segment, which might be a read error. V gene TRBV7-2 combines with J gene TRBJ1-1; D gene unclear. The CDR3 length is 14 residues. Germline CDR1 and CDR2: SGHTA and FQGNSA. For the CDR3, the DNA is TGTGCCAGCAGCTTAGGTAATCTGAACGCTGAAGCTTTCTTT. It encodes CASSLGNLNAEAFF.

This clonotype appeared many times. The chain has TRBV27 and TRBJ2-1, with 9 positions matching TRBD1. The J segment lost 8 bases and the V segment lost 5 bases, leaving 13 bases of the junction unmatched. Germline values: CDR1 MNHEY, CDR2 SMNVEV (reference sequence). The CDR3 contains 16 residues. CDR3 sequence (DNA): TGTGCCAGCAGTGCCTCCGGGACAGGGTTAAGGGATGAGCAGTTCTTC. It codes for CASSASGTGLRDEQFF.

This clonotype was detected ten times or more. This chain links TRBV18 with TRBJ2-1, with D hard to call. The CDR3 extends over 13 amino acids. Germline CDR1 KGHSH, CDR2 LQKENI. Trimming cost V 2 bases and J 7 bases, with 9 bases left between them. CDR3 DNA sequence: TGTGCCAGCTCACCATTGATCGCGAATGAGCAGTTCTTC. Translating gives CASSPLIANEQFF.

The table lists this clonotype with many counts. The rearrangement links TRBV28 to TRBJ1-5, with D possibly being TRBD1 (5 bases). This CDR3 has 15 amino acids. V lost 1 base to trimming and J lost 5 bases, with 12 bases between them. Germline-derived CDR1 and CDR2 are MDHEN and SYDVKM. DNA of the CDR3: TGTGCCAGCAGTTTATTTGGGGGGGGGGATCAGCCCCAGCATTTT. This gives the protein CASSLFGGGDQPQHF.

This clonotype was counted at least ten times. This chain connects TRBV6-5 to TRBJ1-1; TRBD1 agrees at 8 bases. Germline CDR1 MNHEY, CDR2 SVGAGI. J lost 0 bases, V lost 0 bases, and 15 bases had no gene match. The CDR3 runs 20 residues. The DNA of the CDR3 is TGTGCCAGCAGTTACTCGGGGGTGGTCCAGGGGGCGGCCCTGAACACTGAAGCTTTCTTT. It is translated as CASSYSGVVQGAALNTEAFF.

This clonotype was seen at least ten times. The chain couples TRBV6-1 to TRBJ2-7; a possible D gene is TRBD2 (6 bases). The V and J ends lost 4 bases and 0 bases respectively, with 10 bases between them. Germline V gives CDR1 MNHNS, CDR2 SASEGT. The CDR3 consists of 14 residues. The CDR3 protein is CASSGGGLSYEQYF. CDR3 in DNA: TGTGCCAGCAGTGGGGGAGGTCTCTCCTACGAGCAGTACTTC.

The sample holds many counts of this clonotype. The CDR3 loop is CASSLAGQGLNEQFF. For the CDR3, the DNA is TGCGCCAGCAGCTTGGCGGGACAGGGCCTCAATGAGCAGTTCTTC. The chain has TRBV5-1 and TRBJ2-1; 9 positions agree with TRBD1. The trim removed 0 bases at V and 6 bases at J, leaving 4 bases unmatched. This CDR3 is 15 amino acids long. Germline values: CDR1 SGHRS, CDR2 YFSETQ.

Points on this clonotype: A single base separates this from a much larger clone, so it may be a read error. The CDR3 reads CTSSTGTSNQPQHF. The CDR3 DNA reads TGTACCAGCAGTACCGGGACAAGCAATCAGCCCCAGCATTTT. The rearrangement uses TRBV6-1 and TRBJ1-5, with D perhaps matching TRBD1 (6 bases). Germline-derived CDR1 and CDR2 are MNHNS and SASEGT. CDR3 size: 14 residues.

In its sample, this clonotype was seen many times. This rearrangement joins TRBV12-3 or TRBV12-4 to TRBJ2-2; TRBD2 matches at 7 bases. With V trimmed by 6 bases and J by 0 bases, 7 bases remained unmatched. There are 16 residues in the CDR3. The CDR3 is CASSPTSASNTGELFF. The CDR3 coding sequence is TGTGCCAGCAGCCCCACTAGCGCATCGAACACCGGGGAGCTGTTTTTT.

This clonotype occurred a few times. A read error is possible here, since a much larger clone lies one base away. The chain joins TRBV3-1 to TRBJ1-1; D is unresolved. This CDR3 is 13 amino acids long. The germline V gene has CDR1 LGHDT and CDR2 YNNKEL (reference sequence). This CDR3 is CAGSQRRNTEAFF. The DNA for the CDR3 is TGTGCCGGCAGCCAACGACGGAACACTGAAGCTTTCTTT.

In the case of this clonotype: This may be a read error: a much more frequent sequence differs by one nucleotide. The chain has TRBV7-2 and TRBJ2-5; 13 nucleotides match TRBD2. This CDR3 comprises 16 residues. Germline loops: CDR1 SGHTA, CDR2 FQGNSA. CDR3 loop: CASSPMGLAGTETQCF. The DNA of the CDR3 is TGTGCCAGCAGCCCTATGGGACTAGCGGGAACTGAGACCCAGTGCTTC. Combining the CDR3 with reference TRBV7-2 and TRBJ2-5 gives the whole variable domain GAGVSQSPSNKVTEKGKDVELRCDPISGHTALYWYRQSLGQGLEFLIYFQGNSAPDKSGLPSDRFSAERTGGSVSTLTIQRTQQEDSAVYLCASSPMGLAGTETQCFGPGTRLLVL.

This clonotype was detected many times. The chain couples TRBV28 to TRBJ1-3, with 9 bases identical to TRBD1. Germline CDR1 MDHEN, CDR2 SYDVKM. V dropped 6 bases and J dropped 1; count of bases not matched to a gene: 7. The CDR3 covers 16 residues. CDR3 residues: CASSQGGQGSGNTIYF. DNA for the CDR3: TGTGCCAGCAGCCAAGGGGGACAGGGATCTGGAAACACCATATATTTT.

V is TRBV19 and J is TRBJ1-2; 9 positions agree with TRBD1. The J segment lost 5 bases and the V segment lost 5 bases, leaving 9 bases of the junction unmatched. The length of the CDR3 is 15 residues. In germline, CDR1 is LNHDA, CDR2 SQIVND (reference sequence). CDR3 DNA: TGTGCCAGTAGTCCCGACAGGGGGAGGACGTATGGCTACACCTTC. Translated, it gives CASSPDRGRTYGYTF.

This clonotype was seen at least ten times. The chain couples TRBV6-5 to TRBJ1-2; TRBD1 might be the D (5 bases). Germline CDR1 reads MNHEY; CDR2 reads SVGAGI. This CDR3 is 13 amino acids long. Trimming cost V 2 bases and J 4 bases, with 8 bases left between them. CDR3 amino acids: CASSYAGRYGYTF. The DNA for the CDR3 is TGTGCCAGCAGTTACGCAGGGCGCTATGGCTACACCTTC.